The 9 T cell receptor beta chains given below trace back to one sample, sequenced in a study of blood T cell repertoires in COVID-19. TCRdb's copy holds only in-frame clones and misses some; the assay was immunoSEQ multiplex PCR. Of about 200,000 clones in the sample, about 94% were seen once. Source material: peripheral blood. The receptor source for this set is a man in his 60s with COVID-19, enrolled during active disease.

A remark on this clone: This sample also contains other DNA sequences that code for the same CDR3. The CDR3 nucleotides are TGTGCCAGCAGCGTAGAGGGACAGGGTACTGGAAACACCATATATTTT. Protein product: CASSVEGQGTGNTIYF. V is TRBV9 and J is TRBJ1-3, with 9 bases aligning to TRBD1. Germline V gene lookup returns CDR1 SGDLS and CDR2 YYNGEE. The CDR3 extends over 16 amino acids. The J segment lost 2 bases and the V segment lost 0 bases, leaving 3 bases of the junction unmatched.

The chain employs TRBV30 and TRBJ2-7, with 16 positions matching TRBD2. Germline-derived CDR1 and CDR2 are GTSNPN and SVGIG (reference sequence). The CDR3 is made up of 18 amino acids. V was pared by 3 bases and J by 4 bases, with 12 bases of the junction left unmatched. The CDR3 DNA reads as TGTGCCTGGAGGAAACCGGGACTAGCGGGAGGGCCGTCATACGAGCAGTACTTC. Encoded protein: CAWRKPGLAGGPSYEQYF.

The chain has TRBV5-1 and TRBJ1-3; D uncertain. The V gene's germline CDR1 is SGHRS and CDR2 YFSETQ. This CDR3 is 14 amino acids long. V dropped 4 bases and J dropped 4 bases, with 12 bases sitting between them. The CDR3 region has the DNA TGCGCCAGCAGCCCGAGTTCGTTCGGAAACACCATATATTTT. It codes for CASSPSSFGNTIYF.

The table lists this clone with a few counts. The gene calls are TRBV29-1 and TRBJ1-1; 8 bases match TRBD1. In germline, CDR1 is SQVTM, CDR2 ANQGSEA. The CDR3 runs 11 residues. The CDR3 is CSVEGTGEAFF. The CDR3, as DNA: TGCAGTGTAGAAGGGACAGGTGAAGCTTTCTTT.

This clone was counted between two and nine times. This chain connects TRBV6-5 to TRBJ2-2; the D gene is possibly TRBD1 (5 bases). V gave up 0 bases and J gave up 3 bases, with 11 bases separating them. The CDR3 totals 16 residues. Germline V lookup: CDR1 MNHEY, CDR2 SVGAGI. This chain's CDR3 is CASSYSKQVYTGELFF. In DNA, the CDR3 is TGTGCCAGCAGTTACTCGAAACAGGTCTACACCGGGGAGCTGTTTTTT.

The gene calls are TRBV9 and TRBJ2-7; 8 bases line up with TRBD1. The CDR3 is made up of 14 amino acids. Germline assignment: CDR1 SGDLS and CDR2 YYNGEE. The J segment lost 5 bases and the V segment lost 0 bases, leaving 4 bases of the junction unmatched. CDR3 in amino acids: CASSVGQGSHEQYF. For the CDR3, the DNA is TGTGCCAGCAGCGTAGGACAGGGGAGTCACGAGCAGTACTTC.

V is TRBV12-3 or TRBV12-4 and J is TRBJ1-5; 8 positions agree with TRBD1. There are 13 residues in the CDR3. Unmatched junction bases numbered 4, after V lost 10 bases and J lost 2 bases. The CDR3 sequence: CATGQGGNQPQHF. The DNA of the CDR3 is TGTGCCACCGGACAGGGAGGCAATCAGCCCCAGCATTTT.

The genes are TRBV2 and TRBJ2-1; 11 positions agree with TRBD2. V lost 4 bases, J lost 2 bases, and 16 bases stayed unmatched. The CDR3 runs to 20 residues. Germline V gene lookup returns CDR1 SNHLY and CDR2 FYNNEI. The CDR3 loop is CASSVASGTSGTQPYNEQFF. CDR3 coding DNA: TGTGCCAGCAGTGTCGCCTCCGGGACTAGCGGAACACAACCCTACAATGAGCAGTTCTTC.

The chain is built from TRBV10-3 and TRBJ1-2, with 7 bases identical to TRBD1. CDR3 length equals 13 residues. Germline trimming cut 8 bases from V and 2 bases from J; bases unmatched to any gene: 5. Per germline, CDR1 ENHRY and CDR2 SYGVKD. DNA of the CDR3: TGTGCCATCCGGGAGGGACAGAACTATGGCTACACCTTC. This translates into CAIREGQNYGYTF.